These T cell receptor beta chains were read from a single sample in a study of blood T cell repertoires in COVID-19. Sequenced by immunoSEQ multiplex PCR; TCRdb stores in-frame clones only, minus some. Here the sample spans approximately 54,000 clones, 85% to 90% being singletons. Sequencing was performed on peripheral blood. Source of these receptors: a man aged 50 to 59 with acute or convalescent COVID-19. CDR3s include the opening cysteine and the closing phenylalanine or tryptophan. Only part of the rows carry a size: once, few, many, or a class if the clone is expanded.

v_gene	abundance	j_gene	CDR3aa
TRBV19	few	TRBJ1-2	CASSGQAGGGYTF
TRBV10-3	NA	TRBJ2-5	CAISEVLRQETQYF
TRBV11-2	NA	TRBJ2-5	CASSLEWGRETQYF
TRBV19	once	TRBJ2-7	CASSAGTGLYEQYF
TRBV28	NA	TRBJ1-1	CASSQDGHPNTEAFF
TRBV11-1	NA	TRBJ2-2	CASSTGPTGELFF
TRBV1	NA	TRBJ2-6	CTSSQDPQGVEGSGANVLTF
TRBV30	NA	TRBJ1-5	CAWSGTGGSQPQHF
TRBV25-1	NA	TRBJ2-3	CASSLAGGTDTQYF
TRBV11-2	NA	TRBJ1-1	CASSLDRAEAFF
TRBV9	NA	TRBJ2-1	CASSLTSEGGYNEQFF
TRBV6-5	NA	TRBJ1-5	CASRTGRRNQPQHF
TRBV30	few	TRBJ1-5	CAWSVGGTAGPQHF
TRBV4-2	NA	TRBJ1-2	CASSQPGQAYGYTF
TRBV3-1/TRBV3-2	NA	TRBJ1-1	CASSQDKGRGTEAFF
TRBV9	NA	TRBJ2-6	CASRDPGQGTGANVLTF
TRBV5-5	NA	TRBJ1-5	CASSPRGGPNQPQHF
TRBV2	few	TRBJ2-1	CASSDSGREQFF
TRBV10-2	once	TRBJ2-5	CASSEETSDQETQYF
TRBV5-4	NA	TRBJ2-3	CASRERLTSTDTQYF
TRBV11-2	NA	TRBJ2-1	CASSLGVADNEQFF
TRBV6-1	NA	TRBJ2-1	CASRGHPDNEQFF
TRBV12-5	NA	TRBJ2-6	CASGARAGSGANVLTF
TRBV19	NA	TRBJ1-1	CASSGGRGTEAFF
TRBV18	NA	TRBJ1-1	CASSPGHQNTEAFF
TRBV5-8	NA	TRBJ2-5	CASRDRDRGGETQYF
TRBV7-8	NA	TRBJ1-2	CASSKVGVGYGYTF
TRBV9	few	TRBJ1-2	CASSAGSPSGYTF
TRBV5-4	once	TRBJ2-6	CASSPDSSGANVLTF
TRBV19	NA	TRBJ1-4	CASSPDRFRADNEKLFF
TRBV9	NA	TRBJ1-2	CASSALGGSYGYTF
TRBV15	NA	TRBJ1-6	CATSRDSGRGGSPLHF
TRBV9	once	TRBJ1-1	CASSRRGTEAFF
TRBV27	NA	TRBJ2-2	CASRVGGVTGELFF
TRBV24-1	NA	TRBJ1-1	CATSDRDRGRAFF
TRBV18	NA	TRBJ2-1	CASSPGGSQGGDYNEQFF
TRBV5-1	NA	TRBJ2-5	CASSLVLAGGETQYF
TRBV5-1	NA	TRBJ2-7	CASSISGSIYEQYF
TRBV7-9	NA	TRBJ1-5	CASSHQGNQPQHF
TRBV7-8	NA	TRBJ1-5	CASSRQESNQPQHF
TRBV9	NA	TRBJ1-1	CASSANRGRGSEAFF
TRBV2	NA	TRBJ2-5	CASSGNRVRSETQYF
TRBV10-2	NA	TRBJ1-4	CASRGDRGLGEKLFF
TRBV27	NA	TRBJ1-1	CASSPSWQGTEAFF